Each of the 8 T cell receptor beta chains below was sequenced from the same sample in a study of T cell repertoires in cytomegalovirus infection. TCRdb processed the reads anew with MiXCR; each CDR3 protein has one entry. The sample contains roughly 720,000 distinct CDR3 sequences, 35% of which appear only once. What was sequenced was PBMCs. Receptors originate from a human donor in good health (CMV status not recorded). Some clones in this sample may be carry-over from other donors' samples.

The chain is built from TRBV20-1 and TRBJ1-6; 8 nucleotides agree with TRBD1. Germline loops: CDR1 DFQATT, CDR2 SNEGSKA (reference sequence). The CDR3 loop spans 12 amino acids. CDR3 protein: CSGATGESPLHF. CDR3 in DNA: TGCAGCGGGGCGACAGGGGAATCACCCCTCCACTTT.

This clonotype was counted only a few times. The V call is TRBV6-1, the J call TRBJ2-3; 7 nucleotides line up with TRBD2. The CDR3 is made up of 14 amino acids. Germline V lookup: CDR1 MNHNS, CDR2 SASEGT. With V trimmed by 6 bases and J by 1 base, 4 bases remained unmatched. The CDR3 is CASRRAGGTDTQYF. DNA of the CDR3: TGTGCCAGCAGGCGCGCGGGAGGCACAGATACGCAGTATTTT.

The chain couples TRBV28 to TRBJ2-7; maybe TRBD2 (5 bases). CDR3 length equals 15 residues. Deletions cut 4 bases from V and 2 bases from J, with 15 bases between. Germline CDR1 MDHEN, CDR2 SYDVKM. CDR3 region: CASSSHVDYAYEQYF. DNA of the CDR3: TGTGCCAGCAGTTCCCATGTTGACTACGCCTACGAGCAGTACTTC. Full variable domain (rest looked up from reference TRBV28 and TRBJ2-7): DVKVTQSSRYLVKRTGEKVFLECVQDMDHENMFWYRQDPGLGLRLIYFSYDVKMKEKGDIPEGYSVSREKKERFSLILESASTNQTSMYLCASSSHVDYAYEQYFGPGTRLTVT.

There are a few counts of this clonotype. The chain combines TRBV20-1 with TRBJ1-1, with TRBD1 as a possible D gene (6 bases). The CDR3 is 13 amino acids. Trimming cost V 0 bases and J 8 bases, with 13 bases left between them. Germline CDR1 and CDR2: DFQATT and SNEGSKA (reference sequence). CDR3 protein: CSAREGGRLEAFF. The CDR3 nucleotides read TGCAGTGCTAGAGAAGGGGGGCGGTTAGAAGCTTTCTTT.

A single count supports this clonotype. The CDR3 spells CATSLLTNYGYTF. CDR3 DNA sequence: TGTGCCACCAGCCTCCTTACTAACTATGGCTACACCTTC. The chain carries TRBV15 and TRBJ1-2; D not resolved. The V and J ends lost 5 bases and 0 bases respectively, with 7 bases between them. Per germline, CDR1 LNHNV and CDR2 YYDKDF (reference sequence). CDR3 length: 13 amino acids.

The table lists this clonotype with a count of one. The germline gene is not matched at one end of the junction; a read error may be the cause. This chain links TRBV5-1 with TRBJ2-6, with D perhaps matching TRBD2 (6 bases). There are 15 residues in the CDR3. Germline assignment: CDR1 SGHRS and CDR2 YFSETQ. The CDR3 DNA is TGCGCCAACAGCGCGGGGACCTCTGGGGCCAACGTCCTGACTTTC. Its protein product is CANSAGTSGANVLTF.

This clonotype was seen repeatedly, ten times or more. V is TRBV7-8 and J is TRBJ2-2, with 7 bases aligning to TRBD2. CDR1 and CDR2 from the germline V gene are SGHVS and FQNEAQ. J gave up 6 bases and V 2 bases, and 6 bases lay outside the gene matches. The CDR3 length is 15 residues. CDR3 bases: TGTGCCAGCAGCTTAAGCGGGGCGGGACCCGGGGAGCTGTTTTTT. This codes for CASSLSGAGPGELFF.

This clonotype was counted many times. This rearrangement joins TRBV7-3 to TRBJ2-1, with a tentative D call TRBD2 (5 bases). The V and J ends lost 5 bases and 12 bases respectively, with 20 bases between them. The CDR3 sequence is 14 residues long. Germline CDR1 SGHTA, CDR2 FQGTGA. CDR3 amino acids: CASSPAGGPRRQFF. CDR3 nucleotides: TGTGCCAGCAGCCCGGCGGGCGGGCCCCGAAGGCAGTTCTTC.